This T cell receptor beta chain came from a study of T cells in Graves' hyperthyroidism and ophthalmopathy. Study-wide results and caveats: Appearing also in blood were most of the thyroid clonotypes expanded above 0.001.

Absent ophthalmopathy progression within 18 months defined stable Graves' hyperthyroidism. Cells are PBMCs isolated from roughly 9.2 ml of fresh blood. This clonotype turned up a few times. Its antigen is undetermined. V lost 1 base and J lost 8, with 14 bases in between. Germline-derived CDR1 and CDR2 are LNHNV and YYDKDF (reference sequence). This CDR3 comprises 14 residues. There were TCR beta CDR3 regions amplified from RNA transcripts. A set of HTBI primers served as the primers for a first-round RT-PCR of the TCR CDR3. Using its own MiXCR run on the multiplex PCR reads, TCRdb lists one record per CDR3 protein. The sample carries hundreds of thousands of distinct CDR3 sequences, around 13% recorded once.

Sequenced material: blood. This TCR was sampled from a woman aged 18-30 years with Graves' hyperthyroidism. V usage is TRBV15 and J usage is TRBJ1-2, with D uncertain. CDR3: CATSRAWHFQGYTF. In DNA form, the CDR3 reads TGTGCCACCAGCAGAGCGTGGCACTTTCAGGGCTACACCTTC. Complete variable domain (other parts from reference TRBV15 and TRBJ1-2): DAMVIQNPRYQVTQFGKPVTLSCSQTLNHNVMYWYQQKSSQAPKLLFHYYDKDFNNEADTPDNFQSRRPNTSFCFLDIRSPGLGDTAMYLCATSRAWHFQGYTFGSGTRLTVV.